This passage covers 25 T cell receptor beta chains from one sample sequenced in a study of shared clonotypes between healthy human individuals. Data came from immunoSEQ multiplex PCR; TCRdb stores just in-frame clones and leaves some out. This sample carries around 2.5 million clones, 93% of them seen once, and the ten largest clones take 0.36%. Material for sequencing was naive CD4+ T cells from PBMCs. Documented subset: CD45RA+ positively selected. The receptors shown here come from a young man in good health. Some clones in this sample may be carry-over from other donors' samples.

This chain links TRBV5-1 with TRBJ2-5; TRBD1 matches at 7 bases. The germline V gene has CDR1 SGHRS and CDR2 YFSETQ. Trimming removed 4 bases from V and 0 bases from J; junction bases left unmatched: 6. This CDR3 is 15 amino acids long. CDR3 in amino acids: CASSKFGTDQETQYF. In DNA, the CDR3 is TGCGCCAGCAGCAAGTTTGGGACAGACCAAGAGACCCAGTACTTC.

The chain recombines TRBV9 with TRBJ2-3; D is perhaps TRBD2 (6 bases). The CDR3 sequence is 14 residues long. V was clipped by 0 bases and J by 4 bases, with 9 bases between them. Germline CDR1 reads SGDLS; CDR2 reads YYNGEE. CDR3 in DNA: TGTGCCAGCAGCGTAGGCGGGGAACCAGATACGCAGTATTTT. It translates to CASSVGGEPDTQYF.

The rearrangement joins TRBV28 to TRBJ2-7; 7 positions match TRBD1. Germline CDR1 is MDHEN and CDR2 is SYDVKM. The J segment lost 4 bases and the V segment lost 6 bases, leaving 6 bases of the junction unmatched. The CDR3 length is 13 residues. CDR3 DNA sequence: TGTGCCAGCAGCCAGGGACAGCCGTACGAGCAGTACTTC. It yields the protein CASSQGQPYEQYF.

As regards this clone: This same CDR3 is encoded by further DNA sequences in the sample. The chain combines TRBV27 with TRBJ2-7, with TRBD2 identical over 10 bases. V lost 6 bases, J lost 0 bases, and 8 bases stayed unmatched. This CDR3 is 16 amino acids long. Germline V gives CDR1 MNHEY, CDR2 SMNVEV (reference sequence). CDR3 DNA: TGTGCCAGCAGGAGCTCGAGCGGGAGGGCCTCCTACGAGCAGTACTTC. Encoded protein: CASRSSSGRASYEQYF.

This rearrangement joins TRBV11-3 to TRBJ2-1, with 7 nucleotides matching TRBD2. Per the germline V gene, CDR1 is SGHNT and CDR2 is YENEEA. The CDR3 has 14 residues. V dropped 5 bases and J dropped 8; count of bases not matched to a gene: 9. CDR3 nucleotides: TGTGCCAGCAGCCCCGTCGGGGGGTACCATGAGCAGTTCTTC. Encoded protein: CASSPVGGYHEQFF.

The chain links TRBV7-9 to TRBJ1-3, with 7 positions matching TRBD1. V was pared by 7 bases and J by 2 bases, with 8 bases of the junction left unmatched. The germline V gene encodes CDR1 SEHNR and CDR2 FQNEAQ (reference sequence). This CDR3 comprises 15 residues. This CDR3 is CASIETGVPGNTIYF. Here the CDR3 DNA reads TGTGCCAGCATCGAAACAGGGGTCCCTGGAAACACCATATATTTT.

The CDR3 loop is CASSQESPGREQFF. In DNA, the CDR3 is TGTGCCAGCAGCCAAGAAAGCCCGGGTAGAGAGCAGTTCTTC. The chain carries TRBV14 and TRBJ2-1; D remains unclear. The CDR3 totals 14 residues. Trimming took 0 bases from V and 10 from J, leaving 13 bases between them. Germline CDR1 SGHDN, CDR2 FVKESK.

This chain joins TRBV2 and TRBJ1-4, with a possible D match to TRBD1 (5 bases). The germline gives CDR1 SNHLY, CDR2 FYNNEI. There are 12 residues in the CDR3. Trimming took 8 bases from V and 8 from J, leaving 12 bases between them. The CDR3 DNA sequence: TGTGCCAGCGGGGGGGGAAACGAAAAACTGTTTTTT. Protein sequence: CASGGGNEKLFF. The whole variable domain, filled in from reference TRBV2 and TRBJ1-4, reads EPEVTQTPSHQVTQMGQEVILRCVPISNHLYFYWYRQILGQKVEFLVSFYNNEISEKSEIFDDQFSVERPDGSNFTLKIRSTKLEDSAMYFCASGGGNEKLFFGSGTQLSVL.

This chain joins TRBV5-1 and TRBJ2-7; TRBD2 aligns across 7 bases. This CDR3 contains 16 residues. Germline-derived CDR1 and CDR2 are SGHRS and YFSETQ. V was clipped by 5 bases and J by 3 bases; unmatched bases: 14. The CDR3 spells CASSSTVGRVGYEQYF. The DNA for the CDR3 is TGCGCCAGCAGTTCCACGGTAGGGAGGGTAGGCTACGAGCAGTACTTC.

This sequence joins TRBV19 and TRBJ2-5, with D possibly TRBD2 on 5 matching bases. V was shortened by 5 bases and J by 1 base, with 8 bases between the two germline ends. This CDR3 has 13 amino acids. Germline values: CDR1 LNHDA, CDR2 SQIVND (reference sequence). Written as DNA, the CDR3 is TGTGCCAGTAGTTCCCGGGGCCAAGAGACCCAGTACTTC. Its protein is CASSSRGQETQYF.

This chain connects TRBV27 to TRBJ2-7; 10 nucleotides match TRBD2. The CDR3 is 15 residues long. Looked up from germline, CDR1 is MNHEY and CDR2 is SMNVEV (reference sequence). The ends lost 6 bases at V and 1 base at J; junction bases unmatched: 6. The CDR3 bases are TGTGCCAGCAGGATCCTTAGCGGGGGGTCCTACGAGCAGTACTTC. It codes for CASRILSGGSYEQYF.

The chain employs TRBV7-9 and TRBJ2-2; 9 bases are shared with TRBD1. V gave up 6 bases and J gave up 5 bases; unmatched junction bases: 7. Germline V gene lookup returns CDR1 SEHNR and CDR2 FQNEAQ (reference sequence). This CDR3 spans 15 amino acids. The DNA of the CDR3 is TGTGCCAGCAGGCCCGGGACAGGGTTTACCGGGGAGCTGTTTTTT. Residues: CASRPGTGFTGELFF. Drawing the rest from reference TRBV7-9 and TRBJ2-2, the complete variable domain is DTGVSQNPRHKITKRGQNVTFRCDPISEHNRLYWYRQTLGQGPEFLTYFQNEAQLEKSRLLSDRFSAERPKGSFSTLEIQRTEQGDSAMYLCASRPGTGFTGELFFGEGSRLTVL.

The gene calls are TRBV6-6 and TRBJ2-2; either TRBD1 or TRBD2 may supply D (5 bases each). Germline V gives CDR1 MNHNY, CDR2 SVGAGI (reference sequence). V lost 2 bases to trimming and J lost 4 bases, with 11 bases between them. The CDR3 totals 15 residues. As DNA, the CDR3 is TGTGCCAGCAGTTACGGCGCGAGGGGCACCGGGGAGCTGTTTTTT. This translates into CASSYGARGTGELFF.

The V and J genes are TRBV7-2 and TRBJ2-5; TRBD2 might be the D (6 bases). This CDR3 has 14 residues. V lost 5 bases and J 7 bases, leaving 17 bases between the germline ends. Germline CDR1 and CDR2: SGHTA and FQGNSA. CDR3 DNA: TGTGCCAGCAGCACCCGAAGACTAGGTGGGACCCAGTACTTC. It yields the protein CASSTRRLGGTQYF.

The rearrangement joins TRBV5-4 to TRBJ2-7; no definite D call. Trimming took off 5 bases at V and 9 bases at J, with 18 bases between the two ends. This CDR3 is built from 13 residues. From germline, CDR1 is SGHNT and CDR2 YYREEE (reference sequence). The CDR3 is CASSYSTGLGQYF. CDR3 DNA sequence: TGTGCCAGCAGTTACTCGACCGGCCTGGGGCAGTACTTC. Full variable domain (rest looked up from reference TRBV5-4 and TRBJ2-7): ETGVTQSPTHLIKTRGQQVTLRCSSQSGHNTVSWYQQALGQGPQFIFQYYREEENGRGNFPPRFSGLQFPNYSSELNVNALELDDSALYLCASSYSTGLGQYFGPGTRLTVT.

The rearrangement joins TRBV9 to TRBJ1-4, with D possibly TRBD1 on 5 matching bases. The CDR3 has 14 residues. The germline gives CDR1 SGDLS, CDR2 YYNGEE. V lost 0 bases and J 9 bases, leaving 12 bases between the germline ends. Here the CDR3 reads CASSVATGSQKLFF. DNA of the CDR3: TGTGCCAGCAGCGTAGCTACAGGCTCCCAAAAACTGTTTTTT.

The chain combines TRBV7-2 with TRBJ1-1; the D is unclear. The V gene lost 2 bases and the J gene lost 4 bases, with 11 bases spanning the gap. The length of the CDR3 is 14 residues. Germline V CDR1 and CDR2: SGHTA, FQGNSA. DNA for the CDR3: TGTGCCAGCAGCTTAAGGACGTGGGTCACTGAAGCTTTCTTT. It yields the protein CASSLRTWVTEAFF.

The chain uses TRBV7-3 and TRBJ2-5; TRBD1 aligns across 10 bases. The CDR3 consists of 15 residues. The trim removed 5 bases at V and 4 bases at J, leaving 7 bases unmatched. The germline CDR1 and CDR2 sequences are SGHTA and FQGTGA. The DNA for the CDR3 is TGTGCCAGCAGCCTGGGACAGGGGTTGGGAGAGACCCAGTACTTC. The encoded protein is CASSLGQGLGETQYF.

In regard to this clone: This same CDR3 is encoded by further DNA sequences in the sample. The chain is built from TRBV5-1 and TRBJ1-3; D is uncertain. Trimming removed 0 bases from V and 0 bases from J, with 10 bases in between. This CDR3 spans 16 amino acids. CDR1 is SGHRS and CDR2 is YFSETQ in the germline V gene. The DNA of the CDR3 is TGCGCCAGCAGCTTGGGATTGGTAAGCTCTGGAAACACCATATATTTT. Its protein product is CASSLGLVSSGNTIYF.

This rearrangement joins TRBV7-2 to TRBJ2-7; unclear D gene. The germline V gene has CDR1 SGHTA and CDR2 FQGNSA. This CDR3 is 15 amino acids long. V was shortened by 3 bases and J by 3 bases, with 15 bases between the two germline ends. In nucleotides, the CDR3 is TGTGCCAGCAGCTTTGGCCCACTTTCCGGCTACGAGCAGTACTTC. Translation gives CASSFGPLSGYEQYF. Drawing the rest from reference TRBV7-2 and TRBJ2-7, the complete variable domain is GAGVSQSPSNKVTEKGKDVELRCDPISGHTALYWYRQSLGQGLEFLIYFQGNSAPDKSGLPSDRFSAERTGGSVSTLTIQRTQQEDSAVYLCASSFGPLSGYEQYFGPGTRLTVT.

This clone was detected once. The gene calls are TRBV12-5 and TRBJ2-1; possible D gene TRBD2, 6 bases. V was pared by 0 bases and J by 0 bases, with 9 bases between. The length of the CDR3 is 16 residues. The germline gives CDR1 LGHNT, CDR2 FRNRAP. This chain's CDR3 is CASGLVLGSSYNEQFF. Here the CDR3 DNA reads TGTGCTAGTGGTTTGGTACTCGGGAGCTCCTACAATGAGCAGTTCTTC.

This chain connects TRBV6-1 to TRBJ1-2, with D perhaps TRBD1 (5 bases). Germline V gene sequence: CDR1 MNHNS, CDR2 SASEGT. This CDR3 contains 14 residues. The germline V and J ends were trimmed by 5 bases and 4 bases, with 14 bases remaining between them. The CDR3: CASSLDREPYGYTF. The CDR3 nucleotides are TGTGCCAGCAGTCTCGACAGAGAACCCTATGGCTACACCTTC.

This rearrangement joins TRBV11-2 to TRBJ2-2, with 10 bases matching TRBD2. CDR3 length: 15 amino acids. Per germline, CDR1 SGHAT and CDR2 FQNNGV. The V and J ends lost 0 bases and 12 bases, in that order; junction bases with no gene match: 7. The CDR3 sequence is CASSLELAGDVKLFF. Here the CDR3 DNA reads TGTGCCAGCAGCTTAGAGCTAGCGGGAGATGTGAAGCTGTTTTTT. Based on the CDR3 plus reference TRBV11-2 and TRBJ2-2, the full variable domain is EAGVAQSPRYKIIEKRQSVAFWCNPISGHATLYWYQQILGQGPKLLIQFQNNGVVDDSQLPKDRFSAERLKGVDSTLKIQPAKLEDSAVYLCASSLELAGDVKLFFGEGSRLTVL.

The chain links TRBV9 to TRBJ1-1; 9 bases line up with TRBD1. The CDR3 is made up of 15 amino acids. Germline CDR1 SGDLS, CDR2 YYNGEE. Trimming took 3 bases from V and 3 from J; bases not matched to a gene: 6. The CDR3: CASSAGGQGYTEAFF. In DNA, the CDR3 is TGTGCCAGCAGCGCCGGGGGACAGGGATACACTGAAGCTTTCTTT.

V gene TRBV28 combines with J gene TRBJ1-5, with D possibly TRBD1 on 5 matching bases. The CDR3 is 15 amino acids. Germline V gene data show CDR1 as MDHEN and CDR2 as SYDVKM. The V end lost 6 bases, the J end lost 7 bases, and 19 bases lay between the germline ends. Here the CDR3 DNA reads TGTGCCAGCAGAGCCCAAAACAGGTTCGGGCAGCCCCAGCATTTT. Protein sequence: CASRAQNRFGQPQHF.